A single sample gave rise to the 16 T cell receptor beta chains below, sequenced in a study of radiotherapy plus CTLA-4 blockade in lung cancer. Sequencing was performed with immunoSEQ multiplex PCR; in TCRdb, only in-frame clones are kept and a portion is missing. Of 25,000 to 35,000 clones in the sample, 81% are singletons; the top ten hold roughly 24%. This specimen consisted of peripheral blood, obtained from a patient treated with radiotherapy plus ipilimumab. These receptors all come from a human donor with non-small cell lung cancer that progressed on radiotherapy plus ipilimumab.

V gene TRBV4-2 combines with J gene TRBJ1-5; D is unresolved. Germline CDR1 reads LGHNA; CDR2 reads YNFKEQ. The CDR3 is made up of 16 amino acids. Trimming cost V 0 bases and J 0 bases, with 9 bases left between them. The CDR3 is CASSQEGVYSNQPQHF. The CDR3 nucleotides read TGTGCCAGCAGCCAAGAGGGAGTTTATAGCAATCAGCCCCAGCATTTT.

This chain links TRBV11-2 with TRBJ2-3; a possible D gene is TRBD1 (6 bases). The CDR3 sequence is 13 residues long. Deletions cut 1 base from V and 6 bases from J, with 8 bases between. CDR1 SGHAT and CDR2 FQNNGV come from the germline V gene. The CDR3 region is CASSLVGADTQYF. CDR3 coding DNA: TGTGCCAGCAGCTTAGTGGGGGCCGATACGCAGTATTTT.

This chain joins TRBV4-2 and TRBJ2-3; D gene unclear. Germline assignment: CDR1 LGHNA and CDR2 YNFKEQ. The ends were cut back, 0 bases at V and 0 bases at J, with 10 bases in the middle. This CDR3 is built from 16 residues. The CDR3 reads CASSQEASFSTDTQYF. In DNA, the CDR3 is TGTGCCAGCAGCCAAGAAGCAAGTTTCAGCACAGATACGCAGTATTTT.

This clone was recorded once. V gene TRBV21-1 combines with J gene TRBJ2-5; the DNA was not used to check the table's D call, TRBD1. TRBV21-1 is a recognized pseudogene. CDR3 length: 14 residues. CDR3 DNA: TGTGCCAGCAGCAAAGAGGCAGGACAAGAGACCCAGTACTTC. Translated, it gives CASSKEAGQETQYF.

This rearrangement joins TRBV5-4 to TRBJ2-3; D call uncertain. Per germline, CDR1 SGHNT and CDR2 YYREEE (reference sequence). This CDR3 region has 12 residues. V lost 4 bases to trimming and J lost 1 base, with 4 bases between them. For the CDR3, the DNA is TGTGCCAGCAGCCCTGGCACAGATACGCAGTATTTT. The encoded protein is CASSPGTDTQYF. The full variable domain, with the rest looked up from reference TRBV5-4 and TRBJ2-3, is ETGVTQSPTHLIKTRGQQVTLRCSSQSGHNTVSWYQQALGQGPQFIFQYYREEENGRGNFPPRFSGLQFPNYSSELNVNALELDDSALYLCASSPGTDTQYFGPGTRLTVL.

This clone was found once. V and J are TRBV5-1 and TRBJ2-3; 8 bases map to TRBD2. Germline CDR1 and CDR2: SGHRS and YFSETQ. The junction had 6 bases not matched to a gene; V was cut back by 4 bases and J by 2 bases. The CDR3 is made up of 15 amino acids. The CDR3 protein is CASSTQRGHTDTQYF. The CDR3 DNA reads TGCGCCAGCAGCACGCAGCGGGGGCACACAGATACGCAGTATTTT.

The chain has TRBV4-1 and TRBJ2-1; 7 bases map to TRBD2. J gave up 4 bases and V 1 base, and 10 bases lay outside the gene matches. This CDR3 region has 17 residues. The germline V gene has CDR1 MGHRA and CDR2 YSYEKL. The DNA for the CDR3 is TGCGCCAGCAGCCAAGCTCGATTGACTAGCCCTTACAATGAGCAGTTCTTC. Translated: CASSQARLTSPYNEQFF.

The chain is built from TRBV7-6 and TRBJ2-3, with a tentative D call TRBD2 (6 bases). Germline loops: CDR1 SGHVS, CDR2 FNYEAQ. V was pared by 2 bases and J by 8 bases, with 17 bases between. The CDR3 has 15 residues. For the CDR3, the DNA is TGTGCCAGCAGCTTAAGCCCGACTAGTATCGGTACGCAGTATTTT. It translates to CASSLSPTSIGTQYF.

V is TRBV6-1 and J is TRBJ1-2; D might be TRBD1 (6 bases). Germline CDR1 is MNHNS and CDR2 is SASEGT. V gave up 6 bases and J gave up 2 bases, with 10 bases separating them. The CDR3 is 13 residues long. The CDR3 loop reads CASRPGQNYGYTF. The CDR3 DNA sequence: TGTGCCAGCAGACCCGGACAGAACTATGGCTACACCTTC.

This clone was counted between two and nine times. This chain joins TRBV7-9 and TRBJ1-6, with 8 bases lining up with TRBD1. The CDR3 length is 17 residues. Unmatched junction bases numbered 10, after V lost 0 bases and J lost 9 bases. Germline CDR1 SEHNR, CDR2 FQNEAQ (reference sequence). The CDR3 DNA follows: TGTGCCAGCAGCTTAGCGCCTCAGGGGGCGAGGGGTTCACCCCTCCACTTT. Translating it yields CASSLAPQGARGSPLHF.

The J gene is TRBJ1-3, the V gene TRBV7-9; 7 nucleotides match TRBD1. Germline-derived CDR1 and CDR2 are SEHNR and FQNEAQ (reference sequence). The CDR3 sequence is 16 residues long. The junction had 9 bases not matched to a gene; V was cut back by 5 bases and J by 2 bases. Here the CDR3 DNA reads TGTGCCAGCAGCGCAAAAGGGGGCGGCACTGGAAACACCATATATTTT. Translation gives CASSAKGGGTGNTIYF. The full variable domain, rest sourced from reference TRBV7-9 and TRBJ1-3, is DTGVSQNPRHKITKRGQNVTFRCDPISEHNRLYWYRQTLGQGPEFLTYFQNEAQLEKSRLLSDRFSAERPKGSFSTLEIQRTEQGDSAMYLCASSAKGGGTGNTIYFGEGSWLTVV.

This clone appeared once. The chain recombines TRBV7-2 with TRBJ1-5; 9 bases line up with TRBD1. J gave up 2 bases and V 5 bases, and 4 bases lay outside the gene matches. Germline V gene data show CDR1 as SGHTA and CDR2 as FQGNSA. This CDR3 is 15 amino acids long. The CDR3 nucleotides are TGTGCCAGCAGCGACCGGGACAGGGGCAATCAGCCCCAGCATTTT. Protein product: CASSDRDRGNQPQHF.

The chain employs TRBV2 and TRBJ2-1; TRBD2 matches at 12 bases. This CDR3 region has 16 residues. Trimming at V came to 3 bases and at J to 10 bases, leaving 10 bases not matched to a gene. The germline gives CDR1 SNHLY, CDR2 FYNNEI. This CDR3 reads CASSDDWLAGGKEQFF. As DNA, the CDR3 is TGTGCCAGCAGTGATGATTGGCTAGCGGGGGGGAAAGAGCAGTTCTTC.

The chain combines TRBV18 with TRBJ1-5; TRBD1 aligns across 7 bases. From germline, CDR1 is KGHSH and CDR2 LQKENI. The CDR3 is 16 amino acids. V trimming: 1 base; J trimming: 0 bases; junction bases outside the gene matches: 3. The CDR3 nucleotides are TGTGCCAGCTCACCACAAGGGACAGTTAGCAATCAGCCCCAGCATTTT. Its translation: CASSPQGTVSNQPQHF.

The rearrangement joins TRBV9 to TRBJ2-2; 12 bases are shared with TRBD1. This CDR3 is built from 15 residues. Trimming removed 3 bases from V and 6 bases from J; junction bases left unmatched: 3. Germline CDR1 is SGDLS and CDR2 is YYNGEE. The DNA for the CDR3 is TGTGCCAGCAGCGCGGGACAGGGGGCCCCCGGGGAGCTGTTTTTT. As protein: CASSAGQGAPGELFF.

The chain uses TRBV5-1 and TRBJ2-5; 10 positions agree with TRBD2. The germline V gene has CDR1 SGHRS and CDR2 YFSETQ. V lost 4 bases to trimming and J lost 3 bases; unmatched junction nucleotides: 3. The CDR3 is 14 residues long. CDR3 amino acids: CASSPGTSEETQYF. CDR3 coding DNA: TGCGCCAGCAGCCCCGGGACTAGCGAAGAGACCCAGTACTTC.